A selection of T cell receptor beta chains follows, all from one sample in a study of blood T cell repertoires in COVID-19. The repertoire was sequenced with immunoSEQ multiplex PCR; TCRdb's copy has only in-frame clones and lacks some. Among 110,000 or so clones listed, around 85% were seen once. Sequenced input: peripheral blood. Receptors originate from a man aged 45-65 years with acute or convalescent COVID-19. Each CDR3 is given with its conserved first and last residue. D genes are given only for firm matches. Part of the rows lack a size; the others show once, few, many or a class for expanded clones.

v_gene,d_gene,abundance,j_gene,CDR3aa,CDR3nt
TRBV30,TRBD1,NA,TRBJ1-5,CAWSRTGGNQPQHF,TGTGCCTGGAGTCGGACAGGGGGCAATCAGCCCCAGCATTTT
TRBV6-5,NA,NA,TRBJ1-2,CASTNRANYGYTF,TGTGCCAGCACCAACAGGGCCAACTATGGCTACACCTTC
TRBV7-9,NA,few,TRBJ2-2,CASSLVRPARTGELFF,TGTGCCAGCAGCTTAGTGCGCCCGGCGAGGACCGGGGAGCTGTTTTTT
TRBV30,NA,NA,TRBJ2-2,CAWRTKQGNTGELFF,TGTGCCTGGAGAACAAAACAGGGGAACACCGGGGAGCTGTTTTTT
TRBV3-1/TRBV3-2,NA,NA,TRBJ1-4,CASSRRQDNEKLFF,TGTGCCAGCAGCCGACGACAGGATAATGAAAAACTGTTTTTT
TRBV3-1/TRBV3-2,TRBD1,NA,TRBJ2-2,CASSPGQGTITGELFF,TGTGCCAGCAGCCCCGGACAGGGGACAATCACCGGGGAGCTGTTTTTT
TRBV3-1/TRBV3-2,NA,NA,TRBJ1-1,CASSPIRGNTEAFF,TGTGCCAGCAGCCCCATTCGGGGGAACACTGAAGCTTTCTTT
TRBV3-1/TRBV3-2,NA,NA,TRBJ1-2,CASSQQGNYGYTF,TGTGCCAGCAGCCAACAGGGGAACTATGGCTACACCTTC
TRBV24-1,NA,NA,TRBJ2-5,CATSDLADVETQYF,TGTGCCACCAGTGATTTGGCAGATGTGGAGACCCAGTACTTC
TRBV5-1,TRBD1,NA,TRBJ2-1,CASSLAAFLQGNEQFF,TGCGCCAGCAGCTTGGCCGCCTTTTTACAGGGGAATGAGCAGTTCTTC
TRBV7-3,TRBD2,NA,TRBJ2-3,CASSLKALHGGGPDTQYF,TGTGCCAGCAGCTTAAAGGCGCTGCACGGCGGGGGGCCAGATACGCAGTATTTT
TRBV7-2,NA,NA,TRBJ1-2,CASSLEDINYGYTF,TGTGCCAGCAGCCTAGAAGACATTAACTATGGCTACACCTTC